A single sample gave rise to the 29 T cell receptor beta chains below, sequenced in a study of T cell repertoires in cytomegalovirus infection. TCRdb independently ran MiXCR on the reads; one entry per CDR3 protein. The sample has 150,000 or so distinct CDR3 sequences, less than 25% seen once. These TCRs are of unknown antigen specificity. The sample in question was CD8+ T cells from cultured PBMCs, obtained from culture after CMV antigen stimulation. The receptors originated from a human donor in good health (CMV status not recorded). Some clones in this sample may be carry-over from other donors' samples.

V usage is TRBV7-6 and J usage is TRBJ1-1, with TRBD1 matching over 7 bases. Germline CDR1 is SGHVS and CDR2 is FNYEAQ. The CDR3 is made up of 14 amino acids. The trim removed 4 bases at V and 5 bases at J, leaving 7 bases unmatched. CDR3 sequence reads: CASSSSGGSTEAFF. The CDR3 DNA is TGTGCCAGCAGCTCCTCAGGGGGTAGTACTGAAGCTTTCTTT.

This chain uses TRBV7-6 with TRBJ1-1; D ambiguous. V was cut by 6 bases and J by 7 bases, with 15 bases left in between. CDR3 length: 13 amino acids. Germline V gene data show CDR1 as SGHVS and CDR2 as FNYEAQ. CDR3 region: CASSSDIRSEAFF. The CDR3 nucleotides are TGTGCCAGCAGTTCTGACATTCGCAGTGAAGCTTTCTTT. Variable domain in full (rest from reference TRBV7-6 and TRBJ1-1): GAGVSQSPRYKVTKRGQDVALRCDPISGHVSLYWYRQALGQGPEFLTYFNYEAQQDKSGLPNDRFSAERPEGSISTLTIQRTEQRDSAMYRCASSSDIRSEAFFGQGTRLTVV.

This clonotype was observed a few times. The chain joins TRBV9 to TRBJ2-1; D gene ambiguous. V lost 3 bases and J 7 bases, leaving 2 bases between the germline ends. Germline CDR1 and CDR2: SGDLS and YYNGEE. The CDR3 has 10 residues. The CDR3 reads CASSENEQFF. CDR3 DNA: TGTGCCAGCAGCGAGAATGAGCAGTTCTTC.

The chain uses TRBV7-6 and TRBJ2-3; 14 bases line up with TRBD2. Trimming took 4 bases from V and 2 from J; bases not matched to a gene: 5. The CDR3 contains 17 residues. Germline V lookup: CDR1 SGHVS, CDR2 FNYEAQ. Written as DNA, the CDR3 is TGTGCCAGCAGCTCCGGGACTAGCGGGGGATCCACAGATACGCAGTATTTT. Translated, it gives CASSSGTSGGSTDTQYF.

This clonotype was seen repeatedly, ten times or more. The V and J genes are TRBV12-3 or TRBV12-4 and TRBJ2-1; D gene ambiguous. Trimming pared 2 bases from V and 7 bases from J, leaving 6 bases between. The CDR3 covers 12 residues. CDR3 sequence reads: CASSLNPNEQFF. In DNA, the CDR3 is TGTGCCAGCAGTTTAAACCCGAATGAGCAGTTCTTC.

This chain joins TRBV11-2 and TRBJ2-1; D possibly corresponds to TRBD2 (6 bases). V lost 4 bases and J lost 10, with 14 bases in between. There are 13 residues in the CDR3. Germline V gene lookup returns CDR1 SGHAT and CDR2 FQNNGV. CDR3 region: CASSSVGAGEQFF. Written as DNA, the CDR3 is TGTGCCAGCAGCTCCGTTGGGGCGGGGGAGCAGTTCTTC.

This clonotype was seen at least ten times. The rearrangement joins TRBV6-2 or TRBV6-3 to TRBJ1-2, with 8 bases lining up with TRBD1. CDR3 length equals 15 residues. Trimming at V came to 6 bases and at J to 2 bases, leaving 8 bases not matched to a gene. The germline V gene encodes CDR1 MNHEY and CDR2 SVGEGT. CDR3 sequence reads: CASSVATGVNYGYTF. The CDR3, as DNA: TGTGCCAGCAGCGTCGCGACAGGGGTAAACTATGGCTACACCTTC.

V gene TRBV5-1 combines with J gene TRBJ2-7; 7 positions match TRBD1. V lost 4 bases, J lost 3 bases, and 4 bases stayed unmatched. CDR3 size: 13 residues. CDR1 SGHRS and CDR2 YFSETQ come from the germline V gene. The CDR3 DNA reads TGCGCCAGCAGCGGGGACAGCTTCTACGAGCAGTACTTC. It is translated as CASSGDSFYEQYF.

V gene TRBV27 combines with J gene TRBJ2-3; 8 positions match TRBD2. Germline values: CDR1 MNHEY, CDR2 SMNVEV (reference sequence). The V segment lost 6 bases and the J segment 3 bases; nucleotides outside the gene matches: 2. There are 13 residues in the CDR3. The CDR3 here is CASSIAGTDTQYF. The CDR3, as DNA: TGTGCCAGCAGCATAGCGGGGACAGATACGCAGTATTTT.

This chain connects TRBV11-2 to TRBJ1-2; weak D call: TRBD1 (6 bases). Germline lookup yields CDR1 SGHAT and CDR2 FQNNGV. The CDR3 consists of 17 residues. V shed 5 bases and J shed 0 bases, with 19 bases lying between them. CDR3 DNA: TGTGCCAGCAGCGTGGGCCCGGACAGAAACACTAACTATGGCTACACCTTC. Its protein product is CASSVGPDRNTNYGYTF.

This clonotype was seen a handful of times. The gene calls are TRBV7-2 and TRBJ1-2; no reliable D call. The CDR3 has 15 amino acids. V lost 1 base and J lost 1, with 10 bases in between. Germline CDR1 reads SGHTA; CDR2 reads FQGNSA. The CDR3 is CASSLGRGDNYGYTF. CDR3 nucleotides: TGTGCCAGCAGCTTAGGTCGTGGGGATAACTATGGCTACACCTTC.

This clonotype has just a few counts. The chain joins TRBV4-2 to TRBJ2-3, with 9 bases matching TRBD2. Germline V gene sequence: CDR1 LGHNA, CDR2 YNFKEQ. CDR3 size: 15 residues. V dropped 0 bases and J dropped 4; count of bases not matched to a gene: 2. The CDR3 protein is CASSQEAGGPDTQYF. The CDR3 DNA is TGTGCCAGCAGCCAAGAGGCGGGGGGGCCAGATACGCAGTATTTT.

V usage is TRBV7-9 and J usage is TRBJ2-4; D is possibly TRBD1 (6 bases). CDR3 size: 15 residues. The V end was cut by 5 bases, the J end by 1 base, with 12 bases between. The V gene's germline CDR1 is SEHNR and CDR2 FQNEAQ (reference sequence). CDR3 DNA: TGTGCCAGCAGCCCCCGGGACAAGGCCAAAAACATTCAGTACTTC. It is translated as CASSPRDKAKNIQYF.

This clonotype has just a few counts. The chain combines TRBV4-1 with TRBJ1-1; maybe TRBD1 (6 bases). V gave up 5 bases and J gave up 5 bases, with 24 bases separating them. Germline CDR1 reads MGHRA; CDR2 reads YSYEKL. The CDR3 length is 17 residues. CDR3 sequence reads: CASSFRGGDGALTEAFF. For the CDR3, the DNA is TGCGCCAGCAGCTTTAGGGGGGGGGACGGGGCGTTGACTGAAGCTTTCTTT.

This clonotype came up a few times. In DNA form, the CDR3 reads TGTGCCAGCAGCCTTTTCCAGGACAGATTGAACACTGAAGCTTTCTTT. Protein product: CASSLFQDRLNTEAFF. The J gene is TRBJ1-1, the V gene TRBV3-1, with D maybe TRBD1 (6 bases). The germline gives CDR1 LGHDT, CDR2 YNNKEL (reference sequence). The ends were cut back, 4 bases at V and 0 bases at J, with 15 bases in the middle. The CDR3 totals 16 residues.

The table lists this clonotype with a few counts. The chain is built from TRBV4-3 and TRBJ2-3; D is unresolved. Germline V lookup: CDR1 LGHNA, CDR2 YSLEER. Trimming cost V 0 bases and J 6 bases, with 7 bases left between them. The CDR3 is made up of 13 amino acids. CDR3 protein: CASSQDLGDTQYF. The CDR3 DNA is TGCGCCAGCAGCCAAGATCTCGGGGATACGCAGTATTTT.

In this sample, this clonotype turned up a few times. The J gene is TRBJ2-7, the V gene TRBV5-6; 8 bases line up with TRBD2. The J segment lost 4 bases and the V segment lost 5 bases, leaving 8 bases of the junction unmatched. This CDR3 is 14 amino acids long. Germline loops: CDR1 SGHDT, CDR2 YYEEEE. CDR3 in DNA: TGTGCCAGCAGTTTCCGGGGGGGCGGATACGAGCAGTACTTC. It encodes CASSFRGGGYEQYF.

The chain joins TRBV6-1 to TRBJ2-1; D is uncertain. With 4 bases removed from V and 15 bases from J, the gap between germline ends came to 4 bases. The germline CDR1 and CDR2 sequences are MNHNS and SASEGT. This CDR3 spans 8 amino acids. In nucleotides, the CDR3 is TGTGCCAGCAGTGGGCTGTTCTTC. Protein product: CASSGLFF.

This clonotype was seen only a few times. The rearrangement joins TRBV7-2 to TRBJ1-5; weak D call: TRBD1 (6 bases). V lost 5 bases and J lost 2, with 16 bases in between. Germline V gene sequence: CDR1 SGHTA, CDR2 FQGNSA. This CDR3 contains 16 residues. CDR3 sequence (DNA): TGTGCCAGCAGCCCGCCAACAGGGATAGGCAATCAGCCCCAGCATTTT. Translated: CASSPPTGIGNQPQHF.

This clonotype has only a few counts. The chain combines TRBV7-2 with TRBJ1-2, with D unresolved. CDR1 and CDR2 (germline): SGHTA, FQGNSA. This CDR3 region has 14 residues. V shed 1 base and J shed 5 bases, with 11 bases lying between them. The CDR3 sequence is CASSLGAPVYGYTF. The CDR3 DNA sequence: TGTGCCAGCAGCTTAGGAGCGCCAGTTTATGGCTACACCTTC.

The chain uses TRBV12-3 or TRBV12-4 and TRBJ2-3; 10 nucleotides align to TRBD2. The CDR3 consists of 14 residues. V was clipped by 6 bases and J by 4 bases; unmatched bases: 4. For the CDR3, the DNA is TGTGCCAGCAGCCTGACTAGCGGGCCAGATACGCAGTATTTT. Translating it yields CASSLTSGPDTQYF.

This clonotype came up a few times. The genes are TRBV7-9 and TRBJ2-5; 11 bases agree with TRBD2. The length of the CDR3 is 15 residues. V was pared by 1 base and J by 4 bases, with 2 bases of the junction left unmatched. Germline lookup yields CDR1 SEHNR and CDR2 FQNEAQ (reference sequence). CDR3 loop: CASSLEGLAVETQYF. The CDR3 DNA is TGTGCCAGCAGCTTAGAGGGACTAGCGGTAGAGACCCAGTACTTC.

This clonotype appeared a few times. A much more abundant neighbour one base away suggests this may be a read error. This sequence joins TRBV12-3 or TRBV12-4 and TRBJ1-1; D remains ambiguous. The CDR3 extends over 13 amino acids. The V and J ends lost 3 bases and 1 base respectively, with 6 bases between them. CDR3 DNA: TGTGCCAGCAGTTTGTTGCCGAACACTGAAGCTTTCTTT. This sequence encodes CASSLLPNTEAFF.

This clonotype has more than one count but fewer than ten. CDR3: CASSLVRGDGYTF. The CDR3 DNA reads TGTGCCAGCAGCTTAGTAAGGGGGGATGGCTACACCTTC. The V gene is TRBV7-2, the J gene TRBJ1-2, with D possibly matching TRBD1 (6 bases). Looked up from germline, CDR1 is SGHTA and CDR2 is FQGNSA. The V gene lost 1 base and the J gene lost 6 bases, with 9 bases spanning the gap. The length of the CDR3 is 13 residues.

The chain combines TRBV7-2 with TRBJ2-7, with 7 bases matching TRBD2. The germline V gene has CDR1 SGHTA and CDR2 FQGNSA. This CDR3 has 15 residues. J gave up 3 bases and V 5 bases, and 10 bases lay outside the gene matches. The CDR3 nucleotides are TGTGCCAGCAGCGAGGGAGCGGGGCCCTACTACGAGCAGTACTTC. Translating it yields CASSEGAGPYYEQYF.

V usage is TRBV7-9 and J usage is TRBJ2-5, with TRBD1 identical over 7 bases. This CDR3 is 15 amino acids long. The V gene's germline CDR1 is SEHNR and CDR2 FQNEAQ (reference sequence). V was clipped by 5 bases and J by 4 bases; unmatched bases: 10. The CDR3 sequence is CASSRPGQIRETQYF. In DNA, the CDR3 is TGTGCCAGCAGCCGTCCGGGACAGATAAGAGAGACCCAGTACTTC. Supplemented by reference TRBV7-9 and TRBJ2-5, the full variable domain reads DTGVSQNPRHKITKRGQNVTFRCDPISEHNRLYWYRQTLGQGPEFLTYFQNEAQLEKSRLLSDRFSAERPKGSFSTLEIQRTEQGDSAMYLCASSRPGQIRETQYFGPGTRLLVL.

The chain combines TRBV7-6 with TRBJ2-7; 10 nucleotides align to TRBD1. The germline V gene has CDR1 SGHVS and CDR2 FNYEAQ. Trimming cost V 4 bases and J 6 bases; bases outside gene matches: 12. This CDR3 comprises 16 residues. This chain's CDR3 is CASSSAGDRGLPEQYF. The CDR3 DNA is TGTGCCAGCAGCTCGGCTGGGGACAGGGGCCTCCCCGAGCAGTACTTC.

This clonotype has just a few counts. V and J are TRBV7-8 and TRBJ2-1; 8 bases are a match to TRBD2. The CDR3 is 16 residues long. Germline values: CDR1 SGHVS, CDR2 FQNEAQ. V lost 5 bases, J lost 7 bases, and 13 bases stayed unmatched. The CDR3 region has the DNA TGTGCCAGCAGCCGACGGTCCAGCGGGGGAGGGAATGAGCAGTTCTTC. Translating gives CASSRRSSGGGNEQFF.

This clonotype was counted between two and nine times. V is TRBV15 and J is TRBJ1-4, with D hard to call. CDR1 LNHNV and CDR2 YYDKDF come from the germline V gene (reference sequence). V lost 3 bases to trimming and J lost 5 bases, with 16 bases between them. The CDR3 is made up of 16 amino acids. Written as DNA, the CDR3 is TGTGCCACCAGCAGCACTCCACGGGAGTTGAATGAAAAACTGTTTTTT. Translation: CATSSTPRELNEKLFF.